The 16 T cell receptor beta chains listed next were all sequenced from one sample in a study of blood T cell repertoires in COVID-19 (dated by TCRdb to 2020 to 2021). Receptors were amplified or captured by the immunoSEQ multiplex PCR assay. TCRdb took this table from immuneACCESS and kept in-frame rearrangements with V and J called. Such tables lack part of the clones; where checked against another copy, unresolved V genes explain under half of the gap, and the rest is unexplained. The table for this sample lists 30,000 to 45,000 clones; around four fifths of them were counted only once. Approximately 14% of the sample is held by the ten biggest clonotypes. Material for sequencing was peripheral blood. These receptors were taken from a human donor in a cohort sampled during active COVID-19.

The rearrangement joins TRBV19 to TRBJ1-1, with TRBD1 as a possible D gene (6 bases). CDR1 is LNHDA, CDR2 SQIVND, per germline (reference sequence). The CDR3 is made up of 16 amino acids. The ends were cut back, 8 bases at V and 0 bases at J, with 19 bases in the middle. The CDR3 loop is CASLKSTGSMNTEAFF. The CDR3 coding sequence is TGTGCCAGTCTAAAATCGACAGGTTCCATGAACACTGAAGCTTTCTTT.

A few counts support this clone. The gene calls are TRBV4-1 and TRBJ2-1, with TRBD2 as a possible D gene (6 bases). This CDR3 comprises 13 residues. Germline assignment: CDR1 MGHRA and CDR2 YSYEKL. V was trimmed by 5 bases and J by 7 bases, leaving 12 bases between them. This CDR3 reads CASSFGGRNEQFF. DNA of the CDR3: TGCGCCAGCAGCTTCGGGGGTAGGAATGAGCAGTTCTTC.

The chain couples TRBV5-1 to TRBJ1-6; TRBD1 matches at 7 bases. V lost 0 bases, J lost 5 bases, and 11 bases stayed unmatched. The CDR3 extends over 18 amino acids. Germline V CDR1 and CDR2: SGHRS, YFSETQ. The CDR3 sequence is CASSLDHRDRGDNSPLHF. In DNA, the CDR3 is TGCGCCAGCAGCTTGGATCACCGGGACAGAGGGGATAATTCACCCCTCCACTTT.

V and J are TRBV13 and TRBJ1-1, with TRBD1 matching 12 bases. CDR1 PRHDT and CDR2 FYEKMQ come from the germline V gene (reference sequence). This CDR3 contains 16 residues. V lost 4 bases to trimming and J lost 5 bases; unmatched junction nucleotides: 8. The CDR3 DNA is TGTGCCAGCAGCTGGGATGGGACAGGGGGCTTTACTGAAGCTTTCTTT. Translation gives CASSWDGTGGFTEAFF.

CDR3 nucleotide sequence: TGTGCCAGCAACCCGACAGGGTCGAAAGAGCAGTACTTC. It codes for CASNPTGSKEQYF. The rearrangement links TRBV2 to TRBJ2-7; 7 positions agree with TRBD1. Germline V gives CDR1 SNHLY, CDR2 FYNNEI. This CDR3 contains 13 residues. V lost 7 bases and J lost 7; bases outside the gene matches: 10.

The CDR3, as DNA: TGTGCCAGCAACCCTGACGCGGGAGATGGCTACACCTTC. This codes for CASNPDAGDGYTF. V and J are TRBV7-9 and TRBJ1-2, with D unclear. This CDR3 has 13 amino acids. V was pared by 7 bases and J by 6 bases, with 15 bases between. CDR1 and CDR2 (germline): SEHNR, FQNEAQ (reference sequence).

The CDR3 DNA reads TGTGCCAGCAGCGATCGGAGAGACGGGACAGAAAAAAATCAGCCCCAGCATTTT. It encodes CASSDRRDGTEKNQPQHF. The chain couples TRBV6-4 to TRBJ1-5; 7 bases map to TRBD1. CDR1 is MRHNA and CDR2 is SNTAGT in the germline V gene. V lost 6 bases and J lost 4; bases outside the gene matches: 18. The CDR3 is made up of 18 amino acids.

The chain joins TRBV18 to TRBJ2-7, with D possibly matching TRBD2 (6 bases). This CDR3 has 16 residues. Trimming shortened V by 2 bases and J by 0 bases, and 14 bases separated the two germline ends. In germline, CDR1 is KGHSH, CDR2 LQKENI. DNA of the CDR3: TGTGCCAGCTCACCAAACGGCGGCGGGGACTCCTACGAGCAGTACTTC. Protein sequence: CASSPNGGGDSYEQYF.

The chain combines TRBV3-1 (or the pseudogene TRBV3-2) with TRBJ1-2; maybe TRBD1 (6 bases). The germline V and J ends were trimmed by 3 bases and 8 bases, with 13 bases remaining between them. The CDR3 is 13 residues long. Per germline, CDR1 LGHDT and CDR2 YNNKEL (reference sequence). The CDR3 DNA sequence: TGTGCCAGCAGCCAGAACAGGGAGCGGGGCTACACCTTC. Translating gives CASSQNRERGYTF.

This rearrangement joins TRBV4-1 to TRBJ1-3; D may be TRBD1 (5 bases). The CDR3 sequence is 15 residues long. The germline CDR1 and CDR2 sequences are MGHRA and YSYEKL. V gave up 0 bases and J gave up 0 bases, with 6 bases separating them. CDR3 in amino acids: CASSQEGRSGNTIYF. CDR3 nucleotide sequence: TGCGCCAGCAGCCAAGAGGGGCGCTCTGGAAACACCATATATTTT.

J is TRBJ2-1 and V is TRBV7-9, with 9 bases identical to TRBD1. J was trimmed by 4 bases and V by 4 bases; bases with no gene match: 5. CDR3 length: 15 amino acids. Germline V lookup: CDR1 SEHNR, CDR2 FQNEAQ (reference sequence). CDR3 amino acids: CASSSTGGSYNEQFF. As DNA, the CDR3 is TGTGCCAGCAGCTCGACAGGGGGAAGTTACAATGAGCAGTTCTTC.

The V gene is TRBV4-3, the J gene TRBJ2-1; 8 nucleotides agree with TRBD2. Germline assignment: CDR1 LGHNA and CDR2 YSLEER. The CDR3 extends over 16 amino acids. The V and J ends lost 0 bases and 10 bases, in that order; junction bases with no gene match: 11. DNA for the CDR3: TGCGCCAGCAGCCAAGATTGGGGTCGGGCGGGGGGAGAGCAGTTCTTC. It translates to CASSQDWGRAGGEQFF.

The CDR3: CASSLLDTDTQYF. The CDR3 nucleotides read TGTGCCAGCAGCTTACTAGACACAGATACGCAGTATTTT. This chain links TRBV7-2 with TRBJ2-3; D unclear. This CDR3 spans 13 amino acids. V dropped 2 bases and J dropped 2 bases, with 5 bases sitting between them. Germline V gene sequence: CDR1 SGHTA, CDR2 FQGNSA.

The DNA for the CDR3 is TGTGCCACCAGCTGGACAGGGCGTAGACAGCCCCAGCATTTT. It translates to CATSWTGRRQPQHF. The chain joins TRBV15 to TRBJ1-5, with 8 positions matching TRBD1. The CDR3 contains 14 residues. The V gene end was trimmed by 5 bases and the J gene end by 7 bases; junction bases not matched to a gene: 7. Germline CDR1 and CDR2: LNHNV and YYDKDF (reference sequence).

The J gene is TRBJ2-7, the V gene TRBV5-1, with 10 bases identical to TRBD1. The germline V gene has CDR1 SGHRS and CDR2 YFSETQ. The CDR3 is made up of 15 amino acids. V lost 0 bases, J lost 2 bases, and 2 bases stayed unmatched. CDR3 amino acids: CASSLETGGPYEQYF. As DNA, the CDR3 is TGCGCCAGCAGCTTGGAGACAGGGGGCCCCTACGAGCAGTACTTC.

The chain joins TRBV5-4 to TRBJ2-7, with TRBD2 identical over 8 bases. CDR3 size: 14 residues. Germline V gene data show CDR1 as SGHNT and CDR2 as YYREEE (reference sequence). The V gene end was trimmed by 4 bases and the J gene end by 5 bases; junction bases not matched to a gene: 8. CDR3 DNA: TGTGCCAGCAGCCCGGGGGGGTCCCGCCACGAGCAGTACTTC. Amino acids: CASSPGGSRHEQYF.